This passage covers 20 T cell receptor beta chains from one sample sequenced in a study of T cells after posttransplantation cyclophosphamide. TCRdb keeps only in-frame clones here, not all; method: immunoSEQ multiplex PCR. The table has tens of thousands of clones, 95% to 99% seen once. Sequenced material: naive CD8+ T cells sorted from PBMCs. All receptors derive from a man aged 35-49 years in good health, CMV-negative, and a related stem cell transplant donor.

CDR3 amino acids: CASSRTEPQETQYF. The CDR3 DNA reads as TGCGCCAGCAGCAGGACAGAACCCCAAGAGACCCAGTACTTC. The chain combines TRBV5-1 with TRBJ2-5; D may be TRBD1 (6 bases). Per the germline V gene, CDR1 is SGHRS and CDR2 is YFSETQ. The CDR3 has 14 amino acids. V lost 4 bases and J lost 1, with 11 bases in between.

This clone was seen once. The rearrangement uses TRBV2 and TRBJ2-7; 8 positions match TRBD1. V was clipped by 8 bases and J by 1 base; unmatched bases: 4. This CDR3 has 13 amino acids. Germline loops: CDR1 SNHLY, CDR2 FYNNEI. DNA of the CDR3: TGTGCCAGCGATCGGGACAGGTCCTACGAGCAGTACTTC. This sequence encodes CASDRDRSYEQYF. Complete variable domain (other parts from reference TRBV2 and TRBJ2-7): EPEVTQTPSHQVTQMGQEVILRCVPISNHLYFYWYRQILGQKVEFLVSFYNNEISEKSEIFDDQFSVERPDGSNFTLKIRSTKLEDSAMYFCASDRDRSYEQYFGPGTRLTVT.

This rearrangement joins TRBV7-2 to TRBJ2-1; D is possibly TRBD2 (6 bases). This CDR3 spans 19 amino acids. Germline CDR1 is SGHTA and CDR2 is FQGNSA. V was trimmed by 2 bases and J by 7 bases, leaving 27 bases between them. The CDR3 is CASSLYPIVLRDVGNEQFF. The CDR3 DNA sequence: TGTGCCAGCAGCTTATACCCCATCGTGTTGCGGGACGTCGGGAATGAGCAGTTCTTC. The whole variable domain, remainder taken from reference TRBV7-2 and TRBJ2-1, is GAGVSQSPSNKVTEKGKDVELRCDPISGHTALYWYRQSLGQGLEFLIYFQGNSAPDKSGLPSDRFSAERTGGSVSTLTIQRTQQEDSAVYLCASSLYPIVLRDVGNEQFFGPGTRLTVL.

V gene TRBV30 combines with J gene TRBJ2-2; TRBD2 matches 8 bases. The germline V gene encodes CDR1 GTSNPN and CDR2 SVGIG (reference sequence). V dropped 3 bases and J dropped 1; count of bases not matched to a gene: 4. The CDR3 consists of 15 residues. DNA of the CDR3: TGTGCCTGGAGAGACGGGACTAGGAACACCGGGGAGCTGTTTTTT. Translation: CAWRDGTRNTGELFF.

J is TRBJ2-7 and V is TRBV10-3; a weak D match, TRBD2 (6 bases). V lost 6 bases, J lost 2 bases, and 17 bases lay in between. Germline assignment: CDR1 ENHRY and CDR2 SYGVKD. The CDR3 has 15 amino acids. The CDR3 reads CAIRDSSSVPYEQYF. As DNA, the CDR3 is TGTGCCATCAGGGATTCATCTAGCGTCCCCTACGAGCAGTACTTC.

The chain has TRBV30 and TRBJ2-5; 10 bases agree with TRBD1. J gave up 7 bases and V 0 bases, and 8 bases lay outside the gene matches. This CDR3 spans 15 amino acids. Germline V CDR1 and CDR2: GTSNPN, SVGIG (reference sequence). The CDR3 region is CAWSVGTGALLTQYF. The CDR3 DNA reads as TGTGCCTGGAGTGTAGGGACAGGGGCCCTCCTGACCCAGTACTTC.

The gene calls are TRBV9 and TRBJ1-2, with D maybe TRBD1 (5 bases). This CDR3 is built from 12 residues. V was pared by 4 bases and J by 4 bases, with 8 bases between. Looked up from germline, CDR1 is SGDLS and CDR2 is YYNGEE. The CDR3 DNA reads TGTGCCAGCAGCTCGGGACTCTATGGCTACACCTTC. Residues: CASSSGLYGYTF.

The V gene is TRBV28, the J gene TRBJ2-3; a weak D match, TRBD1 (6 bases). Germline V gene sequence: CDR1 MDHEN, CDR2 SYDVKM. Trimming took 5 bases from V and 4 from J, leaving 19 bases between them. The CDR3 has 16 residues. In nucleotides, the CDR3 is TGTGCCAGCAGTACCCTACAGGGAGTCGGTTCAGATACGCAGTATTTT. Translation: CASSTLQGVGSDTQYF.

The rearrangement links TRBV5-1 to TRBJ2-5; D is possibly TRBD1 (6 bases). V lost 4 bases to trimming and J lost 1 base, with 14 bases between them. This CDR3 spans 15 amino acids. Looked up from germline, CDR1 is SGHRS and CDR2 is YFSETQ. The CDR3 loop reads CASSPFGQLQETQYF. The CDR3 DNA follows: TGCGCCAGCAGCCCCTTCGGACAGCTCCAAGAGACCCAGTACTTC.

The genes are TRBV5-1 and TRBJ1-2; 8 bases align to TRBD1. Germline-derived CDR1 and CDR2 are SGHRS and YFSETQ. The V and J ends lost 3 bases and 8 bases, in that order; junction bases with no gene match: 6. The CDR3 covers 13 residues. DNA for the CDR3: TGCGCCAGCAGCTCCGGACAGGGAGAAGGCTACACCTTC. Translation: CASSSGQGEGYTF.

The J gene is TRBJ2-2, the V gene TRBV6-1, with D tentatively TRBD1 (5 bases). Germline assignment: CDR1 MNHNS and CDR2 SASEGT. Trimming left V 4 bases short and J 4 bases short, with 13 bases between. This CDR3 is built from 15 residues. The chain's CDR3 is CASSVGAFPTGELFF. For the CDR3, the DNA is TGTGCCAGCAGTGTAGGGGCTTTTCCCACCGGGGAGCTGTTTTTT.

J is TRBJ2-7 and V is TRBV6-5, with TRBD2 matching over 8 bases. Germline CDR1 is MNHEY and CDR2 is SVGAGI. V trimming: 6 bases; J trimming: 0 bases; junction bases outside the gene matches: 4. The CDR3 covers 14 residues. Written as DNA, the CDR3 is TGTGCCAGCAGGGATAGCGGGGACTCCTACGAGCAGTACTTC. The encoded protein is CASRDSGDSYEQYF.

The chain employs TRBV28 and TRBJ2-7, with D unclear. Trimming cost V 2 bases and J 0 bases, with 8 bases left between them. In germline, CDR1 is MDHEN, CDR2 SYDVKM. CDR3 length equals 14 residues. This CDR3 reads CASSLAAYSYEQYF. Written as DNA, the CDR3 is TGTGCCAGCAGTTTAGCGGCGTACTCCTACGAGCAGTACTTC.

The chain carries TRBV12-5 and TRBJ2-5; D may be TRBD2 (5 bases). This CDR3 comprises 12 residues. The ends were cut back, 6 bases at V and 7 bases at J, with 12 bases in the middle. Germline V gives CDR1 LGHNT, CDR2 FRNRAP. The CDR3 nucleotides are TGTGCTAGTGGCACCCCACGGGGGACCCAGTACTTC. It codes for CASGTPRGTQYF.

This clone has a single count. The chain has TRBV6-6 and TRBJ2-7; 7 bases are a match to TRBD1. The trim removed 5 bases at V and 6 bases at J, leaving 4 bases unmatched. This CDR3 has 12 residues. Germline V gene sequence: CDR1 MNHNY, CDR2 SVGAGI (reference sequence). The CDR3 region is CASSGQVFEQYF. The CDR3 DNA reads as TGTGCCAGCAGTGGACAGGTCTTCGAGCAGTACTTC.

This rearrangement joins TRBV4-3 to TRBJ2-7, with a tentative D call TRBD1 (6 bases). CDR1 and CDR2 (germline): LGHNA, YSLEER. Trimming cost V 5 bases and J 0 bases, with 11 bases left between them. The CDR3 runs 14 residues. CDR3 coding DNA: TGCGCCAGCAGCGCTTTACAGGGCTCCTACGAGCAGTACTTC. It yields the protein CASSALQGSYEQYF.

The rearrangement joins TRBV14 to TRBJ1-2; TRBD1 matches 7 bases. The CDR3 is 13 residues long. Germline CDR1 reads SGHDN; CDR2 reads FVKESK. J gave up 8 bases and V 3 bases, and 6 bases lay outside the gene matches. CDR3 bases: TGTGCCAGCAGCCACAACAGGGGAGGAGGCTACACCTTC. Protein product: CASSHNRGGGYTF.

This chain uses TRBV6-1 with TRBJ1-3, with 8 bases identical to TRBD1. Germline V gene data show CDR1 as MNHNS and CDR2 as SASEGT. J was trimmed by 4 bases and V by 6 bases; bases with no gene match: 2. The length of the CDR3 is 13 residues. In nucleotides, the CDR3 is TGTGCCAGCAGGGACAGGGACGGAAACACCATATATTTT. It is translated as CASRDRDGNTIYF.

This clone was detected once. CDR3: CASSIVGTKNTGELFF. CDR3 nucleotide sequence: TGTGCCAGTAGTATAGTCGGGACTAAGAACACCGGGGAGCTGTTTTTT. The chain joins TRBV19 to TRBJ2-2; 7 nucleotides align to TRBD2. Germline CDR1 LNHDA, CDR2 SQIVND (reference sequence). J was trimmed by 1 base and V by 1 base; bases with no gene match: 3. The CDR3 runs to 16 residues.

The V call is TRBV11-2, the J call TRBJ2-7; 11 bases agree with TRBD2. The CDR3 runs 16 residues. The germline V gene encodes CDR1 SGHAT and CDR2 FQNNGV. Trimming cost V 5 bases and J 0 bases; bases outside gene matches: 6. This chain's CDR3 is CASSDLTSGVSYEQYF. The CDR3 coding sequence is TGTGCCAGCAGCGACCTGACTAGCGGGGTCTCCTACGAGCAGTACTTC. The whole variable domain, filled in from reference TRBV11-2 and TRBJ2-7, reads EAGVAQSPRYKIIEKRQSVAFWCNPISGHATLYWYQQILGQGPKLLIQFQNNGVVDDSQLPKDRFSAERLKGVDSTLKIQPAKLEDSAVYLCASSDLTSGVSYEQYFGPGTRLTVT.